This T cell receptor (beta chain) came from a study of tissue T cells after allogeneic stem cell transplantation. Study outcomes and limitations: In patients and mice, blood and spleen missed much of tissue repertoire.

Sequencing of TCRbeta CDR3 at survey depth gave sequences and template counts. TCRdb keeps only in-frame clones here, not all; method: immunoSEQ multiplex PCR. The sample yields several thousand clones, 69% seen once. About this clone itself: The antigen is not known.

Trimming at V came to 2 bases and at J to 3 bases, leaving 9 bases not matched to a gene. This CDR3 is 17 amino acids long. Germline V CDR1 and CDR2: MNHNS, SASEGT. This receptor was taken from a woman aged 18-50 years with breast cancer. The sequenced sample was tissue from the stomach, obtained at autopsy. The V and J genes are TRBV6-1 and TRBJ2-7, with TRBD2 matching over 11 bases. CDR3 DNA: TGTGCCAGCAGTGAAACCCCCACTAGCGGGGGCTTCTACGAGCAGTACTTC. It encodes CASSETPTSGGFYEQYF.